One T cell receptor (beta chain) is described in this entry. The data stem from a study of T cell changes during pregnancy in multiple sclerosis. Measured with immunoSEQ multiplex PCR; TCRdb has only the in-frame clones, and not every one. The table lists about 38,000 clones, approximately 90% of them singletons. V lost 4 bases to trimming and J lost 4 bases; unmatched junction nucleotides: 11. CDR3 length: 18 amino acids. CDR1 and CDR2 from the germline V gene are SGHNT and YYREEE (reference sequence). The V gene is TRBV5-4, the J gene TRBJ2-3, with TRBD2 identical over 14 bases. The sequence was obtained from a female donor in good health, enrolled as a control in a pregnancy study. The specimen comprised CD4+ T cells from peripheral blood mononuclear cells, sampled in the third trimester of pregnancy. CDR3 sequence: CASSMGLAGVGAPDTQYF. As DNA, the CDR3 is TGTGCCAGCAGCATGGGACTAGCGGGAGTCGGAGCGCCAGATACGCAGTATTTT.